Listed below are T cell receptor beta chains from one sample, sequenced in a study of multiple sclerosis patients with progressive multifocal leukoencephalopathy. Using immunoSEQ multiplex PCR, the repertoire was profiled, and TCRdb retains in-frame clones only, with some absent. The sample has roughly 34,000 clones, about 88% seen once. Sequences were obtained from PBMCs. The receptors were gathered from a human donor with multiple sclerosis. The CDR3 runs from the conserved cysteine through the conserved F or W. D genes are given only for firm matches. Size is omitted from some rows. Given values are once, few, many or a class for expanded clones.

j_call clone_size v_call d_call cdr3_nt cdr3_aa
TRBJ1-1 once TRBV29-1 NA TGCAGCGTTGAAACAGTCATGAACACTGAAGCTTTCTTT CSVETVMNTEAFF
TRBJ2-1 NA TRBV4-2 NA TGTGCCAGCAGCCCGCGGGTGTGGGGAGCCAATGAGCAGTTCTTC CASSPRVWGANEQFF
TRBJ2-7 NA TRBV28 NA TGTGCCAGCAGGGGGGGTCCCTACGAGCAGTACTTC CASRGGPYEQYF
TRBJ2-3 NA TRBV7-2 TRBD2 TGTGCCACTATGACGCGGGAGGGCCACTATACGCAGTATTTT CATMTREGHYTQYF
TRBJ2-3 NA TRBV29-1 TRBD2 TGCAGCGTGCGGACTAGCGGGCCCACAGATACGCAGTATTTT CSVRTSGPTDTQYF
TRBJ1-5 NA TRBV7-2 NA TGTGCCAGCGGGTTGCAGCCCAATCAGCCCCAGCATTTT CASGLQPNQPQHF
TRBJ1-4 NA TRBV28 TRBD1 TGTGCCAGCAGTTTATACCTCGGACAGGGGACTAATGAAAAACTGTTTTTT CASSLYLGQGTNEKLFF
TRBJ2-1 NA TRBV10-2 TRBD2 TGCGCCAGTAGCAGTTCGGGAGGGGTAAACAATGAGCAGTTCTTC CASSSSGGVNNEQFF
TRBJ2-7 NA TRBV30 NA TGTGCCTGGAGGTCGGGCCACGAGCAGTACTTC CAWRSGHEQYF
TRBJ2-6 NA TRBV5-4 NA TGTGCCAGCAGCCCCCCAGGCGCCCCTGGGGCCAACGTCCTGACTTTC CASSPPGAPGANVLTF
TRBJ1-1 NA TRBV6-5 NA TGTGCCAGCAGTTATGATAAGGGAGGCACTGAAGCTTTCTTT CASSYDKGGTEAFF
TRBJ2-1 NA TRBV19 TRBD1 TGTGCCAGCGGTCGGGACAGGGCTGACAATGAGCAGTTCTTC CASGRDRADNEQFF
TRBJ2-2 NA TRBV12-2 NA TGTGCAAGTCGCCAGGTGGCTAGCGCGGGACCCACCGGGGAGCTGTTTTTT CASRQVASAGPTGELFF
TRBJ2-1 NA TRBV27 NA TGTGCCAGCAGTTTAACGGAAAACAATGAGCAGTTCTTC CASSLTENNEQFF
TRBJ1-2 few TRBV19 NA TGTGCCAGTAGTACGGGCTATGGCTACACCTTC CASSTGYGYTF
TRBJ2-7 few TRBV9 NA TGTGCCAGCAGCGTAGAGGCTAGCAGCTCCTACGAGCAGTACTTC CASSVEASSSYEQYF
TRBJ2-7 once TRBV7-2 NA TGTGCCAGCAGCTTACTTTGGAATCCCTACGAGCAGTACTTC CASSLLWNPYEQYF
TRBJ1-3 few TRBV19 NA TGTGCCAGTAGTATGCTCTCTACAGGGAGTGTAAACACCATATATTTT CASSMLSTGSVNTIYF
TRBJ2-3 NA TRBV19 NA TGTGCCAGTACCGCCCGGCAGACAGATACGCAGTATTTT CASTARQTDTQYF
TRBJ2-3 once TRBV14 TRBD2 TGTGCCAGCAGCCGCGGGACTAGCGGGAGGGTGGATACGCAGTATTTT CASSRGTSGRVDTQYF
TRBJ2-7 few TRBV7-2 NA TGTGCCAGCAGCTTAGGCCAGGGCTGGGTGTACGAGCAGTACTTC CASSLGQGWVYEQYF
TRBJ2-7 NA TRBV28 NA TGTGCCAGCAGTTTAAGTAGTGGGGGACCGGCCTACGAGCAGTACTTC CASSLSSGGPAYEQYF
TRBJ2-7 NA TRBV6-1 TRBD1 TGTGCCAGCAGTGCCACCCTCGGACAGGGGGCGAGGGAGCAGTACTTC CASSATLGQGAREQYF
TRBJ2-6 NA TRBV9 NA TGTGCCAGCAGCACCACCGGGACCCCTAAGTCTGGGGCCAACGTCCTGACTTTC CASSTTGTPKSGANVLTF
TRBJ1-1 NA TRBV29-1 NA TGCAGCGTTGTGGTGGGGCAGAACACTGAAGCTTTCTTT CSVVVGQNTEAFF
TRBJ2-3 NA TRBV29-1 TRBD2 TGCAGCGTTCGGACTAGCGGGAGGGCCGGGACAGATACGCAGTATTTT CSVRTSGRAGTDTQYF
TRBJ2-7 NA TRBV27 NA TGTGCCAGCACCCCCTCCAGCCCTCTGACCCCCCACCCCTACGAGCAGTACTTC CASTPSSPLTPHPYEQYF
TRBJ2-7 NA TRBV7-2 TRBD2 TGTGCCAGCAGCCGGACTAGCGGGAGCTACGAGCAGTACTTC CASSRTSGSYEQYF
TRBJ2-7 NA TRBV27 NA TGTGCCAGCAGCCTTTGGCGGCAATCGCGGGACTCCTACGAGCAGTACTTC CASSLWRQSRDSYEQYF
TRBJ2-1 once TRBV9 NA TGTGCCAGCAGCGTAGATCTGGTAGGCCAGTTCTTC CASSVDLVGQFF
TRBJ2-1 NA TRBV27 NA TGTGCCAGCAGTTCGCAGTTCAATGAGCAGTTCTTC CASSSQFNEQFF
TRBJ1-4 NA TRBV27 NA TGTGCCAGCAGTTTCCAGGGAAGTGAAAAACTGTTTTTT CASSFQGSEKLFF
TRBJ2-1 NA TRBV6-5 TRBD1 TGTGCCAGCAGTTACCTGGGACAGGGGTCAGGCAATGAGCAGTTCTTC CASSYLGQGSGNEQFF
TRBJ2-1 once TRBV7-2 TRBD2 TGTGCCAGCAGCCTTCCCACGGGACTAGCAGTCAATGAGCAGTTCTTC CASSLPTGLAVNEQFF
TRBJ1-2 NA TRBV14 TRBD1 TGTGCCAGCAGCCAGGAACAGGGGGCAGATGGCTACACCTTC CASSQEQGADGYTF
TRBJ2-1 few TRBV5-6 NA TGTGCCAGCAGCTTGAGGGAGATGAGGGATGAGCAGTTCTTC CASSLREMRDEQFF
TRBJ2-7 NA TRBV27 TRBD2 TGTGCCAGCGGCCGGCCCCGGGGGGACGAGCAGTACTTC CASGRPRGDEQYF
TRBJ1-3 NA TRBV9 NA TGTGCCAGCAGCCTCAGGACAACGGGAAACACCATATATTTT CASSLRTTGNTIYF
TRBJ2-7 NA TRBV7-6 TRBD2 TGTGCCAGCAGTTTGGTGAGCGGGAGGGGAGCCTACGAGCAGTACTTC CASSLVSGRGAYEQYF
TRBJ2-7 NA TRBV4-3 NA TGCGCCAGCAGCCAAGAAGGCAGGGGCTACGAGCAGTACTTC CASSQEGRGYEQYF
TRBJ2-7 NA TRBV2 NA TGTGCCTCCAAGATCCGAGGGGTGTGGGAGCAGTACTTC CASKIRGVWEQYF
TRBJ2-7 NA TRBV19 NA TGTGCCAGTAGTATCACATGGAAAGGCTACGAGCAGTACTTC CASSITWKGYEQYF
TRBJ2-3 NA TRBV7-9 NA TGTGCCAGCAACTCTTACGTTGTCAGAGCCCTCGATACGCAGTATTTT CASNSYVVRALDTQYF
TRBJ2-1 NA TRBV7-5 NA TGTGCCAGAAGCTTAGTAACTCCCACCCCTTCCCGCCAGTTCTTC CARSLVTPTPSRQFF
TRBJ2-7 NA TRBV29-1 NA TGCAGCGCAACGGACGGGCTCGAGCAGTACTTC CSATDGLEQYF
TRBJ1-5 NA TRBV6-1 NA TGTGCCAGCGAGGACAGATATTATAGCAATCAGCCCCAGCATTTT CASEDRYYSNQPQHF
TRBJ1-1 NA TRBV5-1 TRBD1 TGCGCCAGCAGCAAAAAGACAGGGCTGAACACTGAAGCTTTCTTT CASSKKTGLNTEAFF
TRBJ2-7 NA TRBV7-2 NA TGTGCCAGCAGCTTAGTTGGCAACTTCGAGCAGTACTTC CASSLVGNFEQYF
TRBJ1-2 NA TRBV5-1 NA TGCGCCAGCAGCGCCGAGGCTAACTATGGCTACACCTTC CASSAEANYGYTF
TRBJ1-2 NA TRBV5-5 NA TGTGCCAGCAGCGAGGACCCTAACTATGGCTACACCTTC CASSEDPNYGYTF
TRBJ2-7 NA TRBV7-9 TRBD2 TGTGCCAGCACCGCCGGGGGCTCTAGCGGGAGTCGGTACTACGAGCAGTACTTC CASTAGGSSGSRYYEQYF
TRBJ2-1 NA TRBV2 TRBD2 TGTGCCACACAAGGCGGGAGCTCCTACAATGAGCAGTTCTTC CATQGGSSYNEQFF
TRBJ2-5 NA TRBV2 NA TGTGCCAGCAGTGAACAGGAAGAGACCCAGTACTTC CASSEQEETQYF
TRBJ2-5 NA TRBV6-5 NA TGTGCCAGCAGCTCCGATGGGGGTCAAGAGACCCAGTACTTC CASSSDGGQETQYF